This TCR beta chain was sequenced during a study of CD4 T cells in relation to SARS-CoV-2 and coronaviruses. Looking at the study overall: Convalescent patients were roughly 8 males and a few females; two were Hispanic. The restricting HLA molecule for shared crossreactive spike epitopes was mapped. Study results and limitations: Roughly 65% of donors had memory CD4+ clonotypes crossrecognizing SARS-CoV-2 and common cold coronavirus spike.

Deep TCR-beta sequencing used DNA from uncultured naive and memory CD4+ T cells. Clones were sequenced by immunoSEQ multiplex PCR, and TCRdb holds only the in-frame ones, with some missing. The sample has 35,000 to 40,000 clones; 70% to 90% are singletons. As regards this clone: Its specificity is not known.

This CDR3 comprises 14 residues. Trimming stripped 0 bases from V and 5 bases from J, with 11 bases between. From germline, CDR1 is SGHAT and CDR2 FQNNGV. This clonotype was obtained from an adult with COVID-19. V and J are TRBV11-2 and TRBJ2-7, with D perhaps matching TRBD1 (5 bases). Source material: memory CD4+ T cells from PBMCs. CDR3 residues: CASSLDSAGHEQYF. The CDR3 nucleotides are TGTGCCAGCAGCTTAGATTCCGCAGGGCACGAGCAGTACTTC. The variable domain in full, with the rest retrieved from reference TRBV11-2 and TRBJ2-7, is EAGVAQSPRYKIIEKRQSVAFWCNPISGHATLYWYQQILGQGPKLLIQFQNNGVVDDSQLPKDRFSAERLKGVDSTLKIQPAKLEDSAVYLCASSLDSAGHEQYFGPGTRLTVT.